Included here is one TCR beta chain sequence, with context. This record comes from a study of cytomegalovirus exposure and HLA in healthy donors. Repertoires were generated with immunoSEQ multiplex PCR, while TCRdb's copy carries only in-frame clones and drops some. The sample holds around 130,000 clones, more than 75% seen once. Germline V lookup: CDR1 MGHRA, CDR2 YSYEKL. Trimming removed 4 bases at V and 8 bases at J, with 17 bases between. This CDR3 has 15 amino acids. The specimen sequenced was PBMCs. The chain recombines TRBV4-1 with TRBJ1-4; D gene unclear. The receptor comes from a woman in her twenties or thirties in good health and CMV-seronegative. The CDR3 bases are TGCGCCAGCAGCCCCCCGTGGAACGGAGGGGAAAAACTGTTTTTT. This translates into CASSPPWNGGEKLFF.